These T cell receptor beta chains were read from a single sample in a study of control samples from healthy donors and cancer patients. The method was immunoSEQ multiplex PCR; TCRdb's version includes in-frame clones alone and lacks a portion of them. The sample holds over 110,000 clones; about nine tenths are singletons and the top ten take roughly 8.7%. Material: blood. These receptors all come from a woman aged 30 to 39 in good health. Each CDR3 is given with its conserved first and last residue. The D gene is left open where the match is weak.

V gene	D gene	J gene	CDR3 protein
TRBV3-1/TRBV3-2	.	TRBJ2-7	CASSQDRQNTVYEQYF
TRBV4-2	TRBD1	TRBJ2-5	CASSQGTGGAWDGTQYF
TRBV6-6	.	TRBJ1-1	CASSYSRDTEAFF
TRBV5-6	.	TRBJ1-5	CASSLGRGLLEPQHF
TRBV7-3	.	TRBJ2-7	CASSARAAGAYEQYF
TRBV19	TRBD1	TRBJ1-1	CASRLRGQSNTEAFF
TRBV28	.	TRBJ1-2	CASSLPSPGGYTF
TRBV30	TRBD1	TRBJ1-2	CAWREGAGYTF
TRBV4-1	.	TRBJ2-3	CASSMTLAIDTQYF
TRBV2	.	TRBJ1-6	CASRTDERRNSPLHF
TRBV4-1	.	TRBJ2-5	CASSPLAYETQYF
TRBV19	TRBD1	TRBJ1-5	CASSPTGTGSIAGQPQHF
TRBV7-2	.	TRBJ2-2	CASSLTGSYNTGELFF
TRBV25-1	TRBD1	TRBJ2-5	CASSELTGGRETQYF
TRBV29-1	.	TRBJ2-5	CSVRTDQETQYF
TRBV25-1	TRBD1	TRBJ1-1	CASSPQGGMNTEAFF
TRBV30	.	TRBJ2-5	CAWSVRQETQYF
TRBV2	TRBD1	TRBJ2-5	CAGGNRGAQETQYF
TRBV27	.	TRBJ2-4	CASSPRGILGNIQYF
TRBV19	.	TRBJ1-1	CASSIVPIGLEAFF
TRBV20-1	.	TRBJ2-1	CSASSGTGSNEQFF
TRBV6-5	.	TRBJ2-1	CASTGWGEGYNEQFF
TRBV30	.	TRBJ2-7	CAWSGQGYEQYF
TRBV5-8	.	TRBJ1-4	CASSLGAGRGGYEKLFF
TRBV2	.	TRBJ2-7	CASSQRTGNYEQYF
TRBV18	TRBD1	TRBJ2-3	CASSSTRTGGTDTQYF
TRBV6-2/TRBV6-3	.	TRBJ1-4	CASSRDRREEKLFF
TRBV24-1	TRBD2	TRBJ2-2	CATSDPGLAGLDTGELFF
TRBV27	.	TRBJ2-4	CASSTVRDGKNIQYF
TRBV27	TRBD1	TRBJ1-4	CASSSSVTGYNEKLFF
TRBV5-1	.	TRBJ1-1	CASSLKEGRNTEAFF
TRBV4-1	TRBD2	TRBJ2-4	CASSQGLAGNKNIQYF
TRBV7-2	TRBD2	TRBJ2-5	CASSLGLAGGETQYF
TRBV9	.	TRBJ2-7	CASSVGDTSYEQYF
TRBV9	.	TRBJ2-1	CASGGPTREQFF
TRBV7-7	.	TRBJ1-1	CASSLGKNTEAFF
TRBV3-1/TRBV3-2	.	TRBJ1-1	CASSHTAGEAFF
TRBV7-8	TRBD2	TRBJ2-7	CASSQTSGRANEQYF
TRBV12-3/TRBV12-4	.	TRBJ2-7	CASSLANEQYF
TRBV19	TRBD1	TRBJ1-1	CASSVGQGTEAFF
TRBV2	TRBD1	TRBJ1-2	CASSPWTGNYGYTF
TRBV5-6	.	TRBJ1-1	CASSLGTNTEAFF
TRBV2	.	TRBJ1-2	CASTRDNYGYTF
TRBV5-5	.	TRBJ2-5	CASGRRNLGETQYF
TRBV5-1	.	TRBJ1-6	CASSEELSGSPLHF
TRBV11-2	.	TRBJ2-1	CASSPTYWEDNEQFF
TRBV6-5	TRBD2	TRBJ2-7	CASRLAGGEQYF
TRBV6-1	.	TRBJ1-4	CASSETLVKLFF
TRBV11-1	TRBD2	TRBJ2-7	CASSLGASGNGEQYF
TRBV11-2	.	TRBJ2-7	CASSLVNQGYEQYF
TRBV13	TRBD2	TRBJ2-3	CASSLLAGVTDTQYF
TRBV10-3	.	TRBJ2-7	CAITDTYEQYF
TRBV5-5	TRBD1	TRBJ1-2	CASSQETGTAYGYTF